These 5 T cell receptor beta chains share one sample of origin, sequenced in a study of prognosis after radiotherapy for stage I lung cancer. Starting from genomic DNA, TCR beta CDR3 was amplified through two-round multiplex PCR. The use of primers specific to each TRBV and TRBJ gene characterized first-round PCR. TCRdb redid the calling of the multiplex PCR reads with MiXCR, one entry per CDR3 protein. This table holds about 14,000 distinct CDR3 sequences, about 30% found once. The starting material was PBMCs, obtained before or after stereotactic body radiation therapy (not recorded which). Receptors originate from a donor aged 50 or older with non-small cell lung cancer.

This clonotype was seen at least ten times. This sequence joins TRBV18 and TRBJ2-7; D is undetermined. The CDR3 has 15 amino acids. V gave up 0 bases and J gave up 3 bases, with 12 bases separating them. Germline assignment: CDR1 KGHSH and CDR2 LQKENI. The CDR3 DNA reads as TGTGCCAGCTCACCACCGGACCGTTCACACTACGAGCAGTACTTC. Encoded protein: CASSPPDRSHYEQYF.

This clonotype was found many times. The chain combines TRBV7-9 with TRBJ2-4; 7 bases fit TRBD2. The CDR3 spans 16 residues. Unmatched junction bases numbered 11, after V lost 2 bases and J lost 7 bases. CDR1 is SEHNR, CDR2 FQNEAQ, per germline (reference sequence). The CDR3 DNA is TGTGCCAGCAGCTTACAGGCTGGCGGGAGTGGGAACATTCAGTACTTC. Translation: CASSLQAGGSGNIQYF.

At least ten counts were recorded for this clonotype. V gene TRBV11-3 combines with J gene TRBJ2-5; 8 bases are a match to TRBD1. CDR3 size: 15 residues. The germline V gene has CDR1 SGHNT and CDR2 YENEEA. V trimming: 1 base; J trimming: 1 base; junction bases outside the gene matches: 2. The CDR3 here is CASSLGTGTQETQYF. The CDR3 DNA follows: TGTGCCAGCAGCTTAGGGACAGGGACCCAAGAGACCCAGTACTTC.

This clonotype was counted at least ten times. This chain connects TRBV20-1 to TRBJ1-1; TRBD1 is a possible D gene (5 bases). The CDR3 has 10 residues. The germline V and J ends were trimmed by 6 bases and 10 bases, with 12 bases remaining between them. Germline lookup yields CDR1 DFQATT and CDR2 SNEGSKA (reference sequence). In DNA, the CDR3 is TGCAGTGCGACGGACATGGGAGCTTTCTTT. Encoded protein: CSATDMGAFF.

Relative to its sample, this clonotype is medium-sized. The chain employs TRBV20-1 and TRBJ2-1; no clear D. V was pared by 2 bases and J by 8 bases, with 7 bases between. In germline, CDR1 is DFQATT, CDR2 SNEGSKA (reference sequence). The CDR3 is made up of 11 amino acids. This CDR3 reads CSARPPHEQFF. CDR3 in DNA: TGCAGTGCTAGACCCCCCCATGAGCAGTTCTTC.